These T cell receptor beta chains were read from a single sample in a study of T cell repertoires in cytomegalovirus infection. TCRdb re-derived calls from the reads in MiXCR, one entry per CDR3 protein. Here the sample spans some 600,000 distinct CDR3 sequences, less than 25% being singletons. The sequencing sample was made of CD8+ T cells from PBMCs. The source of these receptors is a human donor in good health (CMV status not recorded). Some clones in this sample may be carry-over from other donors' samples. CDR3s include the opening cysteine and the closing phenylalanine or tryptophan. A D gene is named only where the DNA matches it firmly. A row's size may be missing; if present it is once, few, many or a size class.

D gene: TRBD2; clone size: many; V gene: TRBV14; J gene: TRBJ2-1; CDR3 protein: CASSRQAGGLDEQFF; CDR3 DNA: TGTGCCAGCAGCCGCCAAGCGGGGGGGCTGGATGAGCAGTTCTTC
D gene: TRBD1; clone size: -; V gene: TRBV28; J gene: TRBJ1-2; CDR3 protein: CASSLRGQVSIHTF; CDR3 DNA: TGTGCCAGCAGTTTAAGGGGACAGGTTTCGATACACACCTTC
D gene: -; clone size: few; V gene: TRBV15; J gene: TRBJ2-1; CDR3 protein: CATSRGPPQTYNEQFF; CDR3 DNA: TGTGCCACCAGCAGAGGACCCCCCCAAACCTACAATGAGCAGTTCTTC
D gene: -; clone size: -; V gene: TRBV6-5; J gene: TRBJ2-7; CDR3 protein: CASQKGAYEQYF; CDR3 DNA: TGTGCCAGCCAAAAGGGTGCCTACGAGCAGTACTTC
D gene: -; clone size: many; V gene: TRBV6-2/TRBV6-3; J gene: TRBJ1-1; CDR3 protein: CASSTLSRQTEAFF; CDR3 DNA: TGTGCCAGCAGCACCCTATCCCGGCAAACTGAAGCTTTCTTT
D gene: -; clone size: -; V gene: TRBV12-3/TRBV12-4; J gene: TRBJ2-1; CDR3 protein: CASTISRGEQFF; CDR3 DNA: TGTGCCAGCACAATTAGTAGGGGAGAGCAGTTCTTC
D gene: TRBD1; clone size: -; V gene: TRBV28; J gene: TRBJ1-5; CDR3 protein: CANSRGQGHQPQHF; CDR3 DNA: TGTGCCAATTCTAGGGGGCAGGGTCATCAGCCCCAGCATTTT
D gene: TRBD2; clone size: -; V gene: TRBV10-3; J gene: TRBJ2-4; CDR3 protein: CAISESRGLAKNIQYF; CDR3 DNA: TGTGCCATCAGTGAGTCGCGGGGGTTAGCCAAAAACATTCAGTACTTC
D gene: -; clone size: many; V gene: TRBV7-2; J gene: TRBJ2-2; CDR3 protein: CASSPEGGGYLRNTGELFF; CDR3 DNA: TGTGCCAGCAGCCCCGAGGGGGGAGGGTATCTTAGGAACACCGGGGAGCTGTTTTTT
D gene: TRBD1; clone size: few; V gene: TRBV6-6; J gene: TRBJ2-2; CDR3 protein: CASSYATGDPTGELFF; CDR3 DNA: TGTGCCAGCAGTTACGCTACAGGGGACCCTACCGGGGAGCTGTTTTTT
D gene: -; clone size: many; V gene: TRBV7-9; J gene: TRBJ1-2; CDR3 protein: CASSLVYRLMSGQTYGYTF; CDR3 DNA: TGTGCCAGCAGCTTAGTCTACAGGTTGATGTCCGGACAAACTTATGGCTACACCTTC
D gene: -; clone size: -; V gene: TRBV2; J gene: TRBJ1-2; CDR3 protein: CASALGRSDYGYTF; CDR3 DNA: TGTGCCAGCGCGCTAGGCCGATCGGACTATGGCTACACCTTC
D gene: TRBD2; clone size: -; V gene: TRBV29-1; J gene: TRBJ2-1; CDR3 protein: CSVGGLAGLSSYNEQFF; CDR3 DNA: TGCAGCGTTGGGGGACTAGCGGGTTTAAGCTCCTACAATGAGCAGTTCTTC
D gene: TRBD1; clone size: many; V gene: TRBV6-1; J gene: TRBJ2-7; CDR3 protein: CASSPTGEEQYF; CDR3 DNA: TGTGCCAGCAGTCCTACAGGGGAAGAGCAGTACTTC
D gene: TRBD1; clone size: -; V gene: TRBV4-1; J gene: TRBJ1-2; CDR3 protein: CASSPGQGFVYGYTF; CDR3 DNA: TGCGCCAGCAGCCCCGGACAGGGGTTTGTCTATGGCTACACCTTC
D gene: TRBD2; clone size: few; V gene: TRBV19; J gene: TRBJ2-2; CDR3 protein: CASSSPGERGAPGELFF; CDR3 DNA: TGTGCCAGTAGTTCCCCGGGGGAGCGGGGAGCCCCCGGGGAGCTGTTTTTT
D gene: -; clone size: -; V gene: TRBV19; J gene: TRBJ2-2; CDR3 protein: CASIRDPTGELFF; CDR3 DNA: TGTGCCAGTATCAGGGATCCCACCGGGGAGCTGTTTTTT
D gene: -; clone size: many; V gene: TRBV6-1; J gene: TRBJ2-3; CDR3 protein: CASSGVDRLTDTQYF; CDR3 DNA: TGTGCCAGCAGTGGGGTAGACAGGCTAACAGATACGCAGTATTTT
D gene: TRBD1; clone size: -; V gene: TRBV6-4; J gene: TRBJ2-1; CDR3 protein: CASSPGQGFHEQFF; CDR3 DNA: TGTGCCAGCAGTCCGGGACAGGGATTTCATGAGCAGTTCTTC
D gene: -; clone size: many; V gene: TRBV6-1; J gene: TRBJ1-1; CDR3 protein: CATQGPLPEAFF; CDR3 DNA: TGTGCCACCCAGGGGCCGCTGCCTGAAGCTTTCTTT
D gene: TRBD1; clone size: few; V gene: TRBV10-2; J gene: TRBJ1-5; CDR3 protein: CASSDPRDRGLNQPQHF; CDR3 DNA: TGCGCCAGCAGTGACCCCCGGGACAGGGGGCTGAATCAGCCCCAGCATTTT
D gene: TRBD1; clone size: -; V gene: TRBV9; J gene: TRBJ2-1; CDR3 protein: CASSVEGTGSGRNEQFF; CDR3 DNA: TGTGCCAGCAGCGTAGAGGGGACAGGGTCTGGGAGGAATGAGCAGTTCTTC
D gene: -; clone size: -; V gene: TRBV5-8; J gene: TRBJ1-2; CDR3 protein: CATPIRAYGYTF; CDR3 DNA: TGTGCCACCCCCATACGGGCCTATGGCTACACCTTC
D gene: -; clone size: -; V gene: TRBV28; J gene: TRBJ1-5; CDR3 protein: CASSSYDSNQPQHF; CDR3 DNA: TGTGCCAGCAGTTCTTATGATAGCAATCAGCCCCAGCATTTT
D gene: TRBD2; clone size: -; V gene: TRBV6-2/TRBV6-3; J gene: TRBJ2-1; CDR3 protein: CASKDASGASSYNEQFF; CDR3 DNA: TGTGCCAGCAAGGACGCTAGCGGGGCAAGCTCCTACAATGAGCAGTTCTTC
D gene: -; clone size: once; V gene: TRBV5-6; J gene: TRBJ1-1; CDR3 protein: CAGSLGGTEAFF; CDR3 DNA: TGTGCCGGCAGCTTGGGGGGGACTGAAGCTTTCTTT
D gene: -; clone size: many; V gene: TRBV19; J gene: TRBJ1-2; CDR3 protein: CASSLRTALTGYTF; CDR3 DNA: TGTGCCAGTAGTCTTCGGACAGCGCTTACCGGCTACACCTTC
D gene: -; clone size: -; V gene: TRBV7-3; J gene: TRBJ1-1; CDR3 protein: CASTRSPGHPNTEAFF; CDR3 DNA: TGTGCCAGCACCCGTAGCCCGGGACACCCGAACACTGAAGCTTTCTTT
D gene: -; clone size: -; V gene: TRBV9; J gene: TRBJ1-3; CDR3 protein: CASSEYGSGNTIYF; CDR3 DNA: TGTGCCAGCAGCGAATACGGCTCTGGAAACACCATATATTTT
D gene: -; clone size: few; V gene: TRBV7-6; J gene: TRBJ2-7; CDR3 protein: CASSATGAQGEQYF; CDR3 DNA: TGTGCCAGCAGCGCTACCGGGGCCCAAGGGGAGCAGTACTTC
D gene: TRBD2; clone size: few; V gene: TRBV20-1; J gene: TRBJ2-1; CDR3 protein: CSVLSGGPYYAYNEQFF; CDR3 DNA: TGCAGTGTCCTCAGCGGGGGCCCATACTATGCCTACAATGAGCAGTTCTTC